This T cell receptor (beta chain) appears in the sequencing data of a study of tumor and adjacent non-tumor tissue in lung cancer. Study details: Patients comprised about eleven adenocarcinoma, a couple of squamous cell carcinoma and 1 small cell lung cancer. Aged roughly 30 to 76 years, patients included nine to eleven men and several women with stage I to III disease.

The CDR3 is 14 residues long. Germline CDR1 and CDR2: SGHVS and FQNEAQ. The V segment lost 8 bases and the J segment 5 bases; nucleotides outside the gene matches: 11. This sample's RNA came from whole unsorted tissue. This clonotype was seen more than once but under ten times. Its antigen is unidentified. General observations from the study: Compared with tumor, normal lung showed significantly lower TCR diversity.

TCRbeta libraries were built with three rounds of nested PCR, modified from ARM-PCR. TCRdb used MiXCR to reprocess the multiplex PCR reads, holding one entry per CDR3 protein. The data contain under 250,000 distinct CDR3 sequences, 70% to 75% of them singletons. The chain carries TRBV7-8 and TRBJ2-7; 8 bases fit TRBD1. The receptor comes from a man between 60 and 75 years old with non-small cell lung cancer. The sample comprised lung tumor tissue. CDR3 protein: CASRPAGGLHEQYF. As DNA, the CDR3 is TGTGCCAGCCGCCCGGCAGGGGGCTTGCACGAGCAGTACTTC. The full variable domain, in which reference TRBV7-8 and TRBJ2-7 provide the parts outside the CDR3, is GAGVSQSPRYKVAKRGQDVALRCDPISGHVSLFWYQQALGQGPEFLTYFQNEAQLDKSGLPSDRFFAERPEGSVSTLKIQRTQQEDSAVYLCASRPAGGLHEQYFGPGTRLTVT.